This T cell receptor (beta chain) was recovered during a study of blood T cell repertoires in COVID-19. The overall study: T cells, B-cell-depleted T cells, or PBMCs provided the cDNA or gDNA that served as material.

The ends lost 4 bases at V and 3 bases at J; junction bases unmatched: 9. Germline V gene data show CDR1 as SGHRS and CDR2 as YFSETQ. This CDR3 is 17 amino acids long. The data were produced by immunoSEQ multiplex PCR, yet TCRdb's version contains in-frame clones alone and is incomplete. The sample consists of 250,000 or so clones, around nine tenths of them appearing once. The chain employs TRBV5-1 and TRBJ2-3, with 12 bases fitting TRBD2. This TCR came from a woman aged 18-29 years who had recovered from COVID-19. The specimen sequenced was PBMCs or T cells enriched from blood (not recorded which). CDR3 loop: CASSGELAGGRTDTQYF. The CDR3 DNA reads TGCGCCAGCAGCGGGGAGCTAGCGGGGGGGCGAACAGATACGCAGTATTTT.